The next 9 T cell receptor beta chains were all read from a single sample in a study of blood T cell repertoires in COVID-19. Assay: immunoSEQ multiplex PCR; the TCRdb copy retains only in-frame clones and omits some. The sample includes fewer than 120,000 clones, less than 85% of them seen just once. Specimen: peripheral blood. The receptors come from a woman of 80 years or more with acute or convalescent COVID-19.

The CDR3 region has the DNA TGTGCCAGCAGTGAACAGCCCCTTGGCGGGGGGGTGGAGACCCAGTACTTC. Its translation: CASSEQPLGGGVETQYF. V gene TRBV6-1 combines with J gene TRBJ2-5; 9 nucleotides agree with TRBD2. From germline, CDR1 is MNHNS and CDR2 SASEGT. The CDR3 spans 17 residues. V shed 2 bases and J 5 bases; nucleotides not matched to a gene: 12.

This chain uses TRBV5-1 with TRBJ2-3; a possible D gene is TRBD2 (6 bases). V lost 0 bases, J lost 0 bases, and 14 bases lay in between. Germline V gives CDR1 SGHRS, CDR2 YFSETQ. CDR3 length equals 17 residues. In nucleotides, the CDR3 is TGCGCCAGCAGCTTGGACCCGGTGGGGAGGAGCACAGATACGCAGTATTTT. Protein sequence: CASSLDPVGRSTDTQYF.

This clone came up a few times. The chain carries TRBV5-1 and TRBJ2-1, with 7 bases identical to TRBD2. J gave up 6 bases and V 4 bases, and 13 bases lay outside the gene matches. Germline loops: CDR1 SGHRS, CDR2 YFSETQ. This CDR3 spans 16 amino acids. The CDR3: CASSQEWEGLSNEQFF. DNA of the CDR3: TGCGCCAGCAGCCAGGAATGGGAGGGGCTGAGCAATGAGCAGTTCTTC. The whole variable domain, filled in from reference TRBV5-1 and TRBJ2-1, reads KAGVTQTPRYLIKTRGQQVTLSCSPISGHRSVSWYQQTPGQGLQFLFEYFSETQRNKGNFPGRFSGRQFSNSRSEMNVSTLELGDSALYLCASSQEWEGLSNEQFFGPGTRLTVL.

V and J are TRBV5-1 and TRBJ1-4; D is undetermined. V shed 0 bases and J shed 8 bases, with 17 bases lying between them. The CDR3 extends over 16 amino acids. Germline V gene sequence: CDR1 SGHRS, CDR2 YFSETQ. The CDR3 DNA reads TGCGCCAGCAGCTTGGCAGGCCCTAAGGATTCAGAAAAACTGTTTTTT. Protein: CASSLAGPKDSEKLFF.

The chain recombines TRBV27 with TRBJ2-3; D perhaps matches TRBD2 (5 bases). This CDR3 comprises 15 residues. V was shortened by 5 bases and J by 0 bases, with 12 bases between the two germline ends. The V gene's germline CDR1 is MNHEY and CDR2 SMNVEV (reference sequence). The CDR3 loop reads CASSLLGFSTDTQYF. Here the CDR3 DNA reads TGTGCCAGCAGTCTACTAGGGTTTAGCACAGATACGCAGTATTTT.

The rearrangement links TRBV5-5 to TRBJ2-7, with a tentative D call TRBD2 (6 bases). The V end lost 2 bases, the J end lost 7 bases, and 10 bases lay between the germline ends. The length of the CDR3 is 12 residues. CDR1 and CDR2 from the germline V gene are SGHKS and YYEKEE (reference sequence). The CDR3 sequence is CASSFNGGEQYF. The CDR3, as DNA: TGTGCCAGCAGCTTTAACGGGGGTGAGCAGTACTTC. The variable domain in full, completed from reference TRBV5-5 and TRBJ2-7, reads DAGVTQSPTHLIKTRGQQVTLRCSPISGHKSVSWYQQVLGQGPQFIFQYYEKEERGRGNFPDRFSARQFPNYSSELNVNALLLGDSALYLCASSFNGGEQYFGPGTRLTVT.

The gene calls are TRBV12-3 or TRBV12-4 and TRBJ2-7, with a possible D match to TRBD1 (6 bases). V gave up 7 bases and J gave up 3 bases, with 13 bases separating them. CDR3 length equals 13 residues. For the CDR3, the DNA is TGTGCCAGCAACCGGGACACTAACTACGAGCAGTACTTC. Encoded protein: CASNRDTNYEQYF.

V gene TRBV6-5 combines with J gene TRBJ1-2, with D perhaps TRBD1 (5 bases). The CDR3 spans 13 residues. CDR1 and CDR2 from the germline V gene are MNHEY and SVGAGI. The germline V and J ends were trimmed by 5 bases and 4 bases, with 11 bases remaining between them. CDR3 DNA: TGTGCCAGCAGTCGACAGAGCCTCTATGGCTACACCTTC. Translated: CASSRQSLYGYTF.

The chain links TRBV5-1 to TRBJ2-6; TRBD1 matches 8 bases. From germline, CDR1 is SGHRS and CDR2 YFSETQ. The CDR3 sequence is 17 residues long. V was pared by 3 bases and J by 0 bases, with 5 bases of the junction left unmatched. The CDR3 DNA is TGCGCCAGCAGCTGGACAGGGCCACGCTCTGGGGCCAACGTCCTGACTTTC. As protein: CASSWTGPRSGANVLTF.